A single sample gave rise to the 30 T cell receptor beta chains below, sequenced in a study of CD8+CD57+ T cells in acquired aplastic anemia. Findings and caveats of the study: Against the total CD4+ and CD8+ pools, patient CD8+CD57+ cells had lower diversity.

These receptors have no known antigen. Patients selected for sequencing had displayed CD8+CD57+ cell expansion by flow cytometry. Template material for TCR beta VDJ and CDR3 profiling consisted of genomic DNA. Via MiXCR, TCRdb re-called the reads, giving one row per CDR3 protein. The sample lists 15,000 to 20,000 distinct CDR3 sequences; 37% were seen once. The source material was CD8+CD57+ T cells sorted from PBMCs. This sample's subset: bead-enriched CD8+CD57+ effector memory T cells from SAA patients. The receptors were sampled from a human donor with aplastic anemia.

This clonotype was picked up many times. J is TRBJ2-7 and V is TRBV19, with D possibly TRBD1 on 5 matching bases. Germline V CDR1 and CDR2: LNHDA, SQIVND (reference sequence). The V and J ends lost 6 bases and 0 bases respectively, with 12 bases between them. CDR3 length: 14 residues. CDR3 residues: CASSHRNFSYEQYF. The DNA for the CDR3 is TGTGCCAGTAGCCACAGGAATTTCTCCTACGAGCAGTACTTC.

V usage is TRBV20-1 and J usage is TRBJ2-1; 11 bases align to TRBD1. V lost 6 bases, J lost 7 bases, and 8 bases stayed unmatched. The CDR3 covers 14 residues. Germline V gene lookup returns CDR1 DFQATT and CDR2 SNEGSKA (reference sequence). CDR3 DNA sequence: TGCAGTGCGAGTACCGGGACAGGGGGGAATGAGCAGTTCTTC. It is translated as CSASTGTGGNEQFF.

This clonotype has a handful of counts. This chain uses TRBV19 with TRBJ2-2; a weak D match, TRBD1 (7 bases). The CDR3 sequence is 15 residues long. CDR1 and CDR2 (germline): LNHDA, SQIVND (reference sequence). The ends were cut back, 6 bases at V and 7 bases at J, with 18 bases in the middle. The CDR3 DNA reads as TGTGCCAGTAGCAGGGGGGAATGGGTTAGCGGGGAGCTGTTTTTT. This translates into CASSRGEWVSGELFF.

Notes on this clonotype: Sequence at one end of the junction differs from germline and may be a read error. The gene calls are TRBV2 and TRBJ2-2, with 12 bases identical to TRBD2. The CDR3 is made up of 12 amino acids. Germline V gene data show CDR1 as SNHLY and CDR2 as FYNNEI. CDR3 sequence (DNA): TGTGCCAGCACCCTGACTAGCGGGGGGCTGTTTTTT. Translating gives CASTLTSGGLFF.

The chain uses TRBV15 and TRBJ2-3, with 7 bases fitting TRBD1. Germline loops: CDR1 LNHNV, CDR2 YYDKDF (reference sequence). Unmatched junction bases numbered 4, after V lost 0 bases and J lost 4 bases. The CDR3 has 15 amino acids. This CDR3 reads CATSRDRQGPDTQYF. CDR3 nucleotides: TGTGCCACCAGCAGAGATCGACAGGGACCAGATACGCAGTATTTT.

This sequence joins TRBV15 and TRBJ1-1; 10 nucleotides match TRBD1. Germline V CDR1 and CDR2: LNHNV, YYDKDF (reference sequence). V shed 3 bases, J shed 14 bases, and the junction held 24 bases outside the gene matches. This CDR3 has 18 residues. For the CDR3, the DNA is TGTGCCACCAGCAGCTCCAGGTCGGGACAGGGGTTGAATGAGCAGTTCTTCTTT. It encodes CATSSSRSGQGLNEQFFF.

CDR3 nucleotides: TGCAGCGTTGAAGCCAGCTCCTACGAGCAGTACTTC. It translates to CSVEASSYEQYF. The chain combines TRBV29-1 with TRBJ2-7; D is uncertain. CDR3 length: 12 residues. V gave up 1 base and J gave up 0 bases, with 4 bases separating them. Germline V gives CDR1 SQVTM, CDR2 ANQGSEA.

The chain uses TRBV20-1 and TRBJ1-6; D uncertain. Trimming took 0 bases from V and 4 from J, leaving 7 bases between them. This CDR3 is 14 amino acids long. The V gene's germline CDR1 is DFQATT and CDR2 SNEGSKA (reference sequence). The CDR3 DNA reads TGCAGTGCTAGAGATCCCAGTTATAATTCACCCCTCCACTTT. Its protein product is CSARDPSYNSPLHF.

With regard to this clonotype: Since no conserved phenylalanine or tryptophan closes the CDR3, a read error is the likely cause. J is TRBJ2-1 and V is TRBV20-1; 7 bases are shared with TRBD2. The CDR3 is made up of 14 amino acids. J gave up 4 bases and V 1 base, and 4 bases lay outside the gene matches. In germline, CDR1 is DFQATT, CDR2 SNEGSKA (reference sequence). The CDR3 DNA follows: TGCAGTGCTAGAGGGCTAGCGGATTACAATGAGCAGTTCCTC. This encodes CSARGLADYNEQFL.

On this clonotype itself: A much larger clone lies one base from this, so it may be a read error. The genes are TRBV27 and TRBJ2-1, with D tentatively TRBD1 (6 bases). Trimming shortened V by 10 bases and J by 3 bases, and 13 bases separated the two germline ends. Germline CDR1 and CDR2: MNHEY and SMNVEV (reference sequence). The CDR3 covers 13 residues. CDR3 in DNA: TGTGCCATCAGAAGACAGGACTACAATGAGCAGTTCTTC. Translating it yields CAIRRQDYNEQFF.

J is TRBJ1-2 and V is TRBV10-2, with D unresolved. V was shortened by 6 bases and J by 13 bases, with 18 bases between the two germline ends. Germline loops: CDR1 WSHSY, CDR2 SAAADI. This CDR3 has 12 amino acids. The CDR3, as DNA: TGCGCCAGCAGGGTCCCCCCCCAGGATCTCACCTTC. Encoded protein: CASRVPPQDLTF.

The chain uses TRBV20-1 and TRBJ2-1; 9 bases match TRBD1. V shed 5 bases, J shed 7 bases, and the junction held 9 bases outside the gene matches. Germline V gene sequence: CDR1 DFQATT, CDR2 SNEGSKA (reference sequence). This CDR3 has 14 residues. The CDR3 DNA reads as TGCAGTGCTCGGACAGGGGACTTAGGAAATGAGCAGTTCTTC. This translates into CSARTGDLGNEQFF.

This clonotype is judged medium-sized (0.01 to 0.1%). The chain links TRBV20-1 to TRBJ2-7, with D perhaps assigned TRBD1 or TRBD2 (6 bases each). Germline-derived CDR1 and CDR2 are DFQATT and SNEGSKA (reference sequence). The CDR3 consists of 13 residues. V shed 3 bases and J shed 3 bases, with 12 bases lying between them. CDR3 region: CSASRGAHYEQYF. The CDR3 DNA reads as TGCAGTGCTAGTAGGGGGGCACACTACGAGCAGTACTTC.

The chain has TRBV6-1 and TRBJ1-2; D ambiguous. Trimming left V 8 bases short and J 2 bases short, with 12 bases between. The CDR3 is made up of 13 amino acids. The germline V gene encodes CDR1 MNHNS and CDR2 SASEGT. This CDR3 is CASSDNGNYGYTF. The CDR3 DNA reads TGTGCCAGCTCCGACAATGGCAACTATGGCTACACCTTC.

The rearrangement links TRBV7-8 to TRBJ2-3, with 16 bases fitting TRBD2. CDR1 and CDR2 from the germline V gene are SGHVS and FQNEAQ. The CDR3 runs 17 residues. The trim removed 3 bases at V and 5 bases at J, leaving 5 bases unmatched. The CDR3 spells CASSLGTSGGAVDTQYF. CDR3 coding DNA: TGTGCCAGCAGCTTGGGGACTAGCGGGGGGGCGGTAGATACGCAGTATTTT.

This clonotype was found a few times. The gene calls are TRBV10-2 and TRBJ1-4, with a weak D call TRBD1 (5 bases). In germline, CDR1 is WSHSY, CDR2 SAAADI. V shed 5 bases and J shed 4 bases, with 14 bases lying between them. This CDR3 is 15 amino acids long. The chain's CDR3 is CASSLTGDLNEKLFF. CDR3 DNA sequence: TGCGCCAGCAGTTTAACAGGAGATCTTAATGAAAAACTGTTTTTT.

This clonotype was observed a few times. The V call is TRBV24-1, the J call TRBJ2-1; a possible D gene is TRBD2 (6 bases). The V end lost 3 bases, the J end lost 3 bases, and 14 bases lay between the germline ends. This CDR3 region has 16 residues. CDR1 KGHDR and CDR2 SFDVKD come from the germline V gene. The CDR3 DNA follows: TGTGCCACCAGTGATCCGTCGGGGGAAGGCTACAATGAGCAGTTCTTC. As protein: CATSDPSGEGYNEQFF.

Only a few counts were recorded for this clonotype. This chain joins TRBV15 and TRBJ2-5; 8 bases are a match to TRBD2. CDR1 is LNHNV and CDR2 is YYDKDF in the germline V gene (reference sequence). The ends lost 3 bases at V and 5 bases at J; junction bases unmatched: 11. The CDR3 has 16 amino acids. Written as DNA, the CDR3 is TGTGCCACCAGCAGCTTAGTAATAGCGGGGATGGAGACCCAGTACTTC. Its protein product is CATSSLVIAGMETQYF.

The CDR3: CSAGSTGRTDTQYF. The CDR3 DNA sequence: TGCAGTGCTGGATCGACAGGGCGCACAGATACGCAGTATTTT. This chain joins TRBV20-1 and TRBJ2-3, with 7 bases matching TRBD1. This CDR3 comprises 14 residues. V lost 5 bases and J lost 1; bases outside the gene matches: 6. Germline V CDR1 and CDR2: DFQATT, SNEGSKA (reference sequence).

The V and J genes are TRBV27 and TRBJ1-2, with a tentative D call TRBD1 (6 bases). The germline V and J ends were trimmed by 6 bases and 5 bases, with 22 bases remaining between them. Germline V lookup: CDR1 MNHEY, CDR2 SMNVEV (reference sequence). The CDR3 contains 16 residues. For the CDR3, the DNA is TGTGCCAGCAGACTGTGGGTACAGGGAACAGGTTATGGCTACACCTTC. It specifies CASRLWVQGTGYGYTF.

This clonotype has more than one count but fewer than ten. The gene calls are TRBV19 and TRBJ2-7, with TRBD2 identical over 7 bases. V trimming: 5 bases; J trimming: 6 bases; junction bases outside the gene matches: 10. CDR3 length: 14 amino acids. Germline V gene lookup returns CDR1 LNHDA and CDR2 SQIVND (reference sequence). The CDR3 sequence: CASSPGTIGIEQYF. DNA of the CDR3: TGTGCCAGTAGTCCAGGGACTATTGGGATCGAGCAGTACTTC.

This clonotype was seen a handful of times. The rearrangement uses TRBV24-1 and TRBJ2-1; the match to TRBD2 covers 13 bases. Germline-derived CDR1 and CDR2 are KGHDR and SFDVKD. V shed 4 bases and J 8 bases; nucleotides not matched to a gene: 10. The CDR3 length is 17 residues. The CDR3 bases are TGTGCCACCAGTGAATCGCGACTAGCGGGAGGCAGGGATGAGCAGTTCTTC. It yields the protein CATSESRLAGGRDEQFF.

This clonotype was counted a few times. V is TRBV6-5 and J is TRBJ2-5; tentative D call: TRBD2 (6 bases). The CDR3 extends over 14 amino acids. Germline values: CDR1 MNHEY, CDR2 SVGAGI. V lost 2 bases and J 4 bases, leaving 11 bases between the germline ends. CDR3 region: CASSYPGRPETQYF. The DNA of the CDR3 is TGTGCCAGCAGTTACCCGGGGAGGCCAGAGACCCAGTACTTC.

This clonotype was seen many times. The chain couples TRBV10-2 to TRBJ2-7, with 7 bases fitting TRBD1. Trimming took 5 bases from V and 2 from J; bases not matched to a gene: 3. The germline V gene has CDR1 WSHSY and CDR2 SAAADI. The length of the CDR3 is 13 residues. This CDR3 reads CASSRDRAYEQYF. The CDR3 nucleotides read TGCGCCAGCAGTCGCGACAGGGCCTACGAGCAGTACTTC.

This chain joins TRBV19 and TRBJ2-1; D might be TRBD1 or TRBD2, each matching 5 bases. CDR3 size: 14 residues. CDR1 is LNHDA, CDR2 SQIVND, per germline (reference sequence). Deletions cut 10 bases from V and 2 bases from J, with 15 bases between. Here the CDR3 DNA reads TGTGCCACCACGAGGGACGGTACCTACAATGAGCAGTTCTTC. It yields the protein CATTRDGTYNEQFF.

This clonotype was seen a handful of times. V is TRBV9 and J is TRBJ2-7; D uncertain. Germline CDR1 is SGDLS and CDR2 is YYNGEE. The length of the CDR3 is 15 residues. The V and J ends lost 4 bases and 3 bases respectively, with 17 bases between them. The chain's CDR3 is CASSQGLTGNYEQYF. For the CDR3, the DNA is TGTGCCAGCAGCCAAGGGCTCACCGGTAACTACGAGCAGTACTTC.

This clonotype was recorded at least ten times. As DNA, the CDR3 is TGTGCCAGCAGCGGGTTCGGTGGAGCGGGGCCCTCCGATACGCAGTATTTT. This translates into CASSGFGGAGPSDTQYF. This chain joins TRBV5-5 and TRBJ2-3, with 7 bases lining up with TRBD2. The CDR3 is made up of 17 amino acids. Germline V gives CDR1 SGHKS, CDR2 YYEKEE (reference sequence). J lost 6 bases, V lost 4 bases, and 17 bases had no gene match.

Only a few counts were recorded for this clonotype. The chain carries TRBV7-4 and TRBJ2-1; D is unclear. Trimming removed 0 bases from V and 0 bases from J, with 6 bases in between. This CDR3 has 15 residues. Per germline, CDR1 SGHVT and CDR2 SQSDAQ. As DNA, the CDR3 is TGTGCCAGCAGCTTAGCGCGGAGCTCCTACAATGAGCAGTTCTTC. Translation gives CASSLARSSYNEQFF. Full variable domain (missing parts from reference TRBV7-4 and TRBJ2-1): GAGVSQSPRYKVAKRGRDVALRCDSISGHVTLYWYRQTLGQGSEVLTYSQSDAQRDKSGRPSGRFSAERPERSVSTLKIQRTEQGDSAVYLCASSLARSSYNEQFFGPGTRLTVL.

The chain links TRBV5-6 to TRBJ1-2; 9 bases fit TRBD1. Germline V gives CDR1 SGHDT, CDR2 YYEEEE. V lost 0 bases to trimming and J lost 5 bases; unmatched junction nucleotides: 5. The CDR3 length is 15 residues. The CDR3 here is CASSLGGTGWYGYTF. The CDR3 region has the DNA TGTGCCAGCAGCTTGGGGGGGACAGGGTGGTATGGCTACACCTTC.

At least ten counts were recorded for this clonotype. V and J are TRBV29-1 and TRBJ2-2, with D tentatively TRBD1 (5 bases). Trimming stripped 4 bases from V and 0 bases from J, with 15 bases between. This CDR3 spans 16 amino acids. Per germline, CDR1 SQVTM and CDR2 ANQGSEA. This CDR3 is CSVVQGAATNTGELFF. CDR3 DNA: TGCAGCGTTGTTCAAGGGGCCGCGACGAACACCGGGGAGCTGTTTTTT.